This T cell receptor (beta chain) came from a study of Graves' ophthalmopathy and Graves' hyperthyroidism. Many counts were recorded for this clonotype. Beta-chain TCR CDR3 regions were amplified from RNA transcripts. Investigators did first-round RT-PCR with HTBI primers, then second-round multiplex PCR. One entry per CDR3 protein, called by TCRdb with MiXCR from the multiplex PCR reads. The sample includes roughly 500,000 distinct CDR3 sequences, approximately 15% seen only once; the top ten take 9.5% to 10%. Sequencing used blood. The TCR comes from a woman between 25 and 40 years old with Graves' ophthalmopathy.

CDR3 in DNA: TGTGCCAGTAGTATTGGAATACAAGAGACCCAGTACTTC. This gives the protein CASSIGIQETQYF. The V call is TRBV19, the J call TRBJ2-5, with D hard to call. The CDR3 loop spans 13 amino acids. Trimming pared 3 bases from V and 2 bases from J, leaving 7 bases between. Germline V gene lookup returns CDR1 LNHDA and CDR2 SQIVND (reference sequence).